This record looks at one T cell receptor beta chain sequence and its context. Its antigen is not identified. The data belong to a study of cytomegalovirus exposure and HLA in healthy donors. Notes on the study in general: Later analysis demonstrated an association between a missense DCLRE1C variant and TCR beta V- and J-gene trimming. A reported reduction in N-insertions relative to the approximately 640-donor mean was seen in an Asian-associated ancestry cluster in a later analysis.

Donors sampled were nominally healthy, though unrecorded immune exposures were likely. V was pared by 6 bases and J by 4 bases, with 8 bases of the junction left unmatched. Germline V CDR1 and CDR2: SNHLY, FYNNEI. The CDR3 runs 15 residues. Primers included in the PCR were 60 Vbeta and 13 Jbeta primers. The assay was immunoSEQ multiplex PCR, and TCRdb's table has in-frame clones only and misses some. The table has hundreds of thousands of clones, around 76% seen once. The rearrangement joins TRBV2 to TRBJ2-5, with 10 positions matching TRBD1. The sequenced material came from PBMCs. The sequence derives from a man in his forties or fifties in good health and CMV-seropositive. The CDR3 sequence is CASRPGTGATETQYF. CDR3 DNA sequence: TGTGCCAGCAGACCCGGGACAGGGGCTACAGAGACCCAGTACTTC.